The 11 T cell receptor beta chains below were found in one sample sequenced in a study of control samples from healthy donors and cancer patients. TCRdb's copy holds only in-frame clones and misses some; the assay was immunoSEQ multiplex PCR. This repertoire shows 250,000 to 300,000 clones, about four fifths found once; its top ten account for about an eighth. Material for sequencing was PBMCs. These receptors came from a woman aged 55-75 years with lung cancer.

This clone appeared a single time. This sequence joins TRBV12-3 or TRBV12-4 and TRBJ2-3; TRBD2 agrees at 7 bases. With V trimmed by 6 bases and J by 6 bases, 6 bases remained unmatched. The CDR3 spans 13 residues. The CDR3 is CASRPRERDTQYF. The DNA for the CDR3 is TGTGCCAGCAGACCGCGGGAGCGCGATACGCAGTATTTT.

The V call is TRBV2, the J call TRBJ2-7, with TRBD1 matching over 10 bases. This CDR3 is built from 13 residues. The J segment lost 3 bases and the V segment lost 8 bases, leaving 4 bases of the junction unmatched. Germline CDR1 is SNHLY and CDR2 is FYNNEI. Written as DNA, the CDR3 is TGTGCCAGCCTAAGGACAGGGGGCTACGAGCAGTACTTC. It codes for CASLRTGGYEQYF.

The V and J genes are TRBV5-6 and TRBJ1-5; D unclear. CDR1 is SGHDT, CDR2 YYEEEE, per germline. The CDR3 totals 15 residues. Trimming stripped 0 bases from V and 1 base from J, with 8 bases between. The CDR3 region has the DNA TGTGCCAGCAGCTTGGGTTGGCAGAGCAATCAGCCCCAGCATTTT. Protein product: CASSLGWQSNQPQHF.

The chain joins TRBV6-1 to TRBJ2-7; 9 nucleotides align to TRBD1. V was pared by 1 base and J by 3 bases, with 4 bases of the junction left unmatched. This CDR3 spans 15 amino acids. Germline CDR1 and CDR2: MNHNS and SASEGT. The CDR3 coding sequence is TGTGCCAGCAGTGAAGTGGGGACAGGGTACTACGAGCAGTACTTC. Translated, it gives CASSEVGTGYYEQYF.

This clone occurred once. The V call is TRBV5-4, the J call TRBJ1-6; TRBD1 aligns across 7 bases. The CDR3 is 16 residues long. Germline V gene sequence: CDR1 SGHNT, CDR2 YYREEE (reference sequence). V shed 1 base and J 7 bases; nucleotides not matched to a gene: 8. The CDR3 sequence is CASSLRHRGGNSPLHF. DNA of the CDR3: TGTGCCAGCAGCTTGCGCCACAGGGGTGGGAATTCACCCCTCCACTTT.

This sequence joins TRBV5-4 and TRBJ2-1, with D unresolved. With 4 bases removed from V and 3 bases from J, the gap between germline ends came to 17 bases. Per germline, CDR1 SGHNT and CDR2 YYREEE (reference sequence). CDR3 length: 16 residues. The CDR3 protein is CASSTLSGMDYNEQFF. The CDR3 DNA follows: TGTGCCAGCAGCACACTTTCAGGTATGGACTACAATGAGCAGTTCTTC.

The rearrangement joins TRBV7-2 to TRBJ1-1; D gene ambiguous. This CDR3 is built from 14 residues. V lost 1 base and J 2 bases, leaving 8 bases between the germline ends. Germline assignment: CDR1 SGHTA and CDR2 FQGNSA. Here the CDR3 DNA reads TGTGCCAGCAGCTTAGTGGCAGCAAACACTGAAGCTTTCTTT. Translating gives CASSLVAANTEAFF. Full variable domain (missing parts from reference TRBV7-2 and TRBJ1-1): GAGVSQSPSNKVTEKGKDVELRCDPISGHTALYWYRQSLGQGLEFLIYFQGNSAPDKSGLPSDRFSAERTGGSVSTLTIQRTQQEDSAVYLCASSLVAANTEAFFGQGTRLTVV.

The chain links TRBV6-1 to TRBJ2-7; D remains ambiguous. V was clipped by 2 bases and J by 3 bases, with 5 bases between them. In germline, CDR1 is MNHNS, CDR2 SASEGT. This CDR3 spans 12 amino acids. CDR3 protein: CASSEHLYEQYF. For the CDR3, the DNA is TGTGCCAGCAGTGAACACCTCTACGAGCAGTACTTC.

V gene TRBV7-6 combines with J gene TRBJ1-1; no firm D call. The CDR3 runs to 13 residues. The V end lost 5 bases, the J end lost 1 base, and 8 bases lay between the germline ends. Germline V CDR1 and CDR2: SGHVS, FNYEAQ. The DNA of the CDR3 is TGTGCCAGCAGCCGAGGGCCGAACACTGAAGCTTTCTTT. Translated, it gives CASSRGPNTEAFF.

V usage is TRBV28 and J usage is TRBJ2-3; possibly TRBD1 for D (5 bases). The CDR3 runs 16 residues. The germline CDR1 and CDR2 sequences are MDHEN and SYDVKM. V was clipped by 7 bases and J by 4 bases, with 21 bases between them. The CDR3 loop is CASTQSGHGYSDTQYF. The CDR3 DNA follows: TGTGCCAGCACACAGTCAGGACACGGGTATTCAGATACGCAGTATTTT.

The chain is built from TRBV4-1 and TRBJ1-4; no clear D. V lost 2 bases to trimming and J lost 2 bases, with 12 bases between them. The germline CDR1 and CDR2 sequences are MGHRA and YSYEKL. The CDR3 sequence is 16 residues long. In DNA form, the CDR3 reads TGCGCCAGCAGCCAATTGGGCCGTTCGACTAATGAAAAACTGTTTTTT. The encoded protein is CASSQLGRSTNEKLFF.